Included here is one T cell receptor beta chain sequence, with context. Its antigen is unknown. The sample is drawn from a study of shared clonotypes between healthy human individuals. Across the whole study: Researchers assigned three CD4 naive, three CD4 memory, two CD8 naive and one CD8 memory plate to each donor. Study-level points and caveats: Having only a few donors restricted how much genetic and exposure-history diversity was captured.

Profiled with immunoSEQ multiplex PCR; TCRdb holds only in-frame clones, not every one. The sample shows about 600,000 clones, 95% to 98% of them seen only once. The healthy adult donors were HIV-negative and reported no recent acute infections or vaccinations. The V end was cut by 3 bases, the J end by 3 bases, with 3 bases between. Germline lookup yields CDR1 WSHSY and CDR2 SAAADI. CDR3 length equals 11 residues. This chain uses TRBV10-2 with TRBJ2-7; D is undetermined. The receptor was derived from a woman under 40 in good health. Sequences were obtained from naive CD4+ T cells sorted from blood. The subset was: CD45RA+ positively selected. The CDR3 protein is CASSDLYEQYF. The CDR3 nucleotides read TGCGCCAGCAGTGATCTCTACGAGCAGTACTTC.